This T cell receptor (beta chain) originates from a study of cytomegalovirus exposure and HLA in healthy donors. Findings of the study overall: Presence/absence results assume similar sequencing depth per donor, which may not hold. Cytomegalovirus-associated TCR beta chains were listed, numbering 150 to 200.

Points on this clone: Antigen: not known.

Nominally healthy donors were sampled, though unrecorded immune exposures were likely. It was with 60 Vbeta and 13 Jbeta primers that the PCR ran. This table comes from immunoSEQ multiplex PCR, and its TCRdb copy is limited to in-frame clones, with some not included. The data show some 190,000 clones, 70% to 90% seen once. Sequenced input: PBMCs. The sequence was collected from a woman under 30 in good health and CMV-seronegative.

The CDR3 region has the DNA TGTGCCAGCTCACGGGACAGGGGTGAATGGTACGAGCAGTACTTC. Translated: CASSRDRGEWYEQYF. This chain uses TRBV18 with TRBJ2-7, with 10 positions matching TRBD1. V shed 4 bases and J 4 bases; nucleotides not matched to a gene: 7. Germline-derived CDR1 and CDR2 are KGHSH and LQKENI. The length of the CDR3 is 15 residues.